These 3 T cell receptor beta chains share one sample of origin, sequenced in a study of OX40 agonist ivuxolimab in advanced cancers. Preparation of the library involved the immunoSEQ multiplex PCR assay. As stored in TCRdb, this immuneACCESS dataset retains in-frame rearrangements with V and J assigned. A fraction of the clones does not appear; measured against another copy, unresolved V genes explain less than half of the discrepancy, and the remainder lacks a known reason. The sample has around 31,000 clones on record, about four fifths of them singletons. In total, the top ten clones hold roughly 21% of the sample. The material sequenced was CD4+ or CD8+ T cells sorted from blood, taken in a trial of the OX40 agonist ivuxolimab. The receptor set was obtained from an adult with an advanced solid tumor such as melanoma, head and neck, liver or kidney cancer.

The chain combines TRBV5-1 with TRBJ2-1; TRBD1 aligns across 9 bases. Unmatched junction bases numbered 9, after V lost 3 bases and J lost 5 bases. CDR1 and CDR2 (germline): SGHRS, YFSETQ. This CDR3 comprises 16 residues. CDR3 DNA sequence: TGCGCCAGCAGCTCTACAGGGGGCCCCGGGGACAATGAGCAGTTCTTC. Amino acids: CASSSTGGPGDNEQFF. The full variable domain, rest sourced from reference TRBV5-1 and TRBJ2-1, is KAGVTQTPRYLIKTRGQQVTLSCSPISGHRSVSWYQQTPGQGLQFLFEYFSETQRNKGNFPGRFSGRQFSNSRSEMNVSTLELGDSALYLCASSSTGGPGDNEQFFGPGTRLTVL.

The rearrangement joins TRBV4-1 to TRBJ2-4, with D uncertain. Trimming pared 2 bases from V and 6 bases from J, leaving 8 bases between. CDR1 is MGHRA and CDR2 is YSYEKL in the germline V gene. CDR3 size: 13 residues. The CDR3 reads CASSQLLLNIQYF. The CDR3 nucleotides read TGCGCCAGCAGCCAACTCCTGCTAAACATTCAGTACTTC.

The V call is TRBV18, the J call TRBJ2-7, with TRBD1 matching over 10 bases. Germline values: CDR1 KGHSH, CDR2 LQKENI. This CDR3 spans 14 amino acids. With V trimmed by 6 bases and J by 6 bases, 8 bases remained unmatched. The CDR3 DNA sequence: TGTGCCAGCTCTCCCGGGACAGGGGTCGTCGAGCAGTACTTC. Protein: CASSPGTGVVEQYF.